This T cell receptor beta chain was retrieved from a study of Tregs in tolerant kidney transplant recipients (dated by TCRdb to about 2019). Regarding the study in general: Additional Treg samples were obtained from an approximately three-day mixed lymphocyte reaction with belatacept, with some samples followed by a roughly 5-day donor restimulation, before recipient CD4+CD25+CD127- cells were sorted. Before combined kidney and bone marrow transplantation, this study identified donor-specific regulatory T cells using TCRbeta sequencing and then followed those same cells after transplant. TCRbeta repertoire sequencing was used in a few healthy controls to compare several ways of expanding Tregs specific for an allogeneic donor. During sorting of primary belatacept mixed lymphocyte reaction cultures, recipient cells were distinguished from donor cells with antibodies. Points the paper makes about the study in general: Biological reproducibility was not directly assessed, although technical replication error appeared to be minimal. Expanding Tregs with activated donor B cells appeared to identify the most biologically relevant and donor-specific TCRbeta repertoire. The study was constrained by small patient numbers, and validation of the findings is required in larger populations and under other immunosuppression protocols.

CDR3 length: 13 amino acids, cysteine to phenylalanine. Only CDR3 DNA remains: 39 bases, in frame from the first base. V sheds 10 bases and J sheds 2 bases, leaving 14 bases between their ends. Looking up the germline V gene yields CDR1 MNHNS and CDR2 SASEGT. For TCRbeta CDR3 sequencing, genomic DNA from the sorted cells was extracted using the QIAGEN DNeasy Blood and Tissue Kit. High-throughput TCRbeta CDR3 sequencing, which included PCR amplification with bias correction and internal controls, was done commercially through immunoSEQ. Per the original workflow: A unique productive TCRbeta sequence was defined by the CDR3 nucleotide sequence when primers matched, and otherwise by the CDR3 amino acid sequence together with the Vbeta and Jbeta genes. A sequence counted as donor-reactive if, in CFSE-low cells, the sequence had a frequency of at least 0.01% and was expanded at least 5-fold compared with unstimulated cells. Repertoire divergence was quantified by Jensen-Shannon divergence using the top 100 TCRbeta sequences ranked by frequency. When a sample had multiple sequencing runs, each run was corrected for sorting error separately and the runs were then pooled. Sourced from immuneACCESS, this table was stored by TCRdb with only in-frame sequences that have V and J called. A share of the clones is absent; for the studies checked, an unresolved V gene accounts for under half, and the remainder has no known explanation. V and J calls plus clone size are reproduced from that table; the DNA served to infer D and trimming. The sample profile shows approximately 30,000 clones; 82% of them were found once. The ten largest clones capture around 2.4% of the sample.

For this clone: Its antigen remains unidentified. No base quality information exists; no much larger clone differs at one position.

Blood from healthy controls was obtained either as purchased buffy coats or from healthy volunteers. Healthy control blood was processed by Ficoll density gradient to PBMCs and cryopreserved; patient PBMCs were collected before and after transplant. Sample: Tregs from blood cultured with allogeneic cells. The sequence joins TRBV6-1 to TRBJ1-1; the D gene cannot be resolved reliably. This TCR came from a human donor in good health. CDR3 protein: CAIQARENTEAFF. The bases are TGTGCCATCCAGGCAAGGGAAAACACTGAAGCTTTCTTT.